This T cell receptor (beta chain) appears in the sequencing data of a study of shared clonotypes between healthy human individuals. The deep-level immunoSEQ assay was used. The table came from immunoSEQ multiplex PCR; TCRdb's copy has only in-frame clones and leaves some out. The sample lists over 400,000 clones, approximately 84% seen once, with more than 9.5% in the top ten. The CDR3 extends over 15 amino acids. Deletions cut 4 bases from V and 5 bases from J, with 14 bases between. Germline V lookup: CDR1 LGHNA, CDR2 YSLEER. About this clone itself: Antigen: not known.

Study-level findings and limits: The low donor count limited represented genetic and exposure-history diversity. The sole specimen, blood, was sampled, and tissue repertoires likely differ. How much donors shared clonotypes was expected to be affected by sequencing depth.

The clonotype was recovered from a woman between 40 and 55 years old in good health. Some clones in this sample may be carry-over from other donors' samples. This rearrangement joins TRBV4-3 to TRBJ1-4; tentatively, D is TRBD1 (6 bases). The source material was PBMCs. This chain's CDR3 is CASSRGGQGNEKLFF. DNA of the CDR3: TGCGCCAGCAGCCGCGGAGGGCAGGGGAATGAAAAACTGTTTTTT.